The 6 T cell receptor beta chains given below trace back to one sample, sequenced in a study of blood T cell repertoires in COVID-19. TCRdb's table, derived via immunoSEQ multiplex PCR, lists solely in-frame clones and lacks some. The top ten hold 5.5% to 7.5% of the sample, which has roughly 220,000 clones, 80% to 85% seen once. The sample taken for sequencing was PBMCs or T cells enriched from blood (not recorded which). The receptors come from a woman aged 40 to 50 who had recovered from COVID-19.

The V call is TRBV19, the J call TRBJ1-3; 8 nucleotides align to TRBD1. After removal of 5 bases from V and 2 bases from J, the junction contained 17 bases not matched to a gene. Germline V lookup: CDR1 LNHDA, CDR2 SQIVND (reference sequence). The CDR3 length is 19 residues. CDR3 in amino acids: CASSPLLNPGQVTGNTIYF. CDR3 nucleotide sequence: TGTGCCAGTAGTCCCCTTCTTAATCCGGGACAGGTCACTGGAAACACCATATATTTT.

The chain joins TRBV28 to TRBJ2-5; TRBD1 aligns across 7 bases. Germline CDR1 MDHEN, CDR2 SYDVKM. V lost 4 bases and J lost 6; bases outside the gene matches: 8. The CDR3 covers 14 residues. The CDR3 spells CASSYIMTGKTQYF. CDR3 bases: TGTGCCAGCAGTTATATTATGACAGGGAAGACCCAGTACTTC.

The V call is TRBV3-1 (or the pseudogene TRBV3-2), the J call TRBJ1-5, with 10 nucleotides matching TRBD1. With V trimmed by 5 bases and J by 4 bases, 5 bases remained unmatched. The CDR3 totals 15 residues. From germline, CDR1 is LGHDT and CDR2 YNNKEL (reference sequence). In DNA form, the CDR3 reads TGTGCCAGCAGCGGTGACAGGGGGCAGAATCAGCCCCAGCATTTT. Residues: CASSGDRGQNQPQHF.

CDR3 nucleotides: TGTGCCAGCAGCCTCGGGACAGGCTCAGGGTTGATTGCAGATACGCAGTATTTT. It is translated as CASSLGTGSGLIADTQYF. V and J are TRBV7-2 and TRBJ2-3, with TRBD1 identical over 8 bases. CDR1 SGHTA and CDR2 FQGNSA come from the germline V gene. The CDR3 has 18 residues. The ends lost 5 bases at V and 4 bases at J; junction bases unmatched: 17.

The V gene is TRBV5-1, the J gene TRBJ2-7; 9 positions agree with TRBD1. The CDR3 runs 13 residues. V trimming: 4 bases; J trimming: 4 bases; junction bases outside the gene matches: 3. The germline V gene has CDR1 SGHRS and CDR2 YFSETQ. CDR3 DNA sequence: TGCGCCAGCAGCACTGGACAGGGGTACGAGCAGTACTTC. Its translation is CASSTGQGYEQYF.

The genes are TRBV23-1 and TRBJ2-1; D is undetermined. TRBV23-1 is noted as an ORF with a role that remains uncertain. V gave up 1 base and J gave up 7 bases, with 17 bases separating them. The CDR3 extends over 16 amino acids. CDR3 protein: CASSQFSPPGSNEQFF. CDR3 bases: TGCGCCAGCAGTCAATTTAGCCCCCCCGGATCTAATGAGCAGTTCTTC.